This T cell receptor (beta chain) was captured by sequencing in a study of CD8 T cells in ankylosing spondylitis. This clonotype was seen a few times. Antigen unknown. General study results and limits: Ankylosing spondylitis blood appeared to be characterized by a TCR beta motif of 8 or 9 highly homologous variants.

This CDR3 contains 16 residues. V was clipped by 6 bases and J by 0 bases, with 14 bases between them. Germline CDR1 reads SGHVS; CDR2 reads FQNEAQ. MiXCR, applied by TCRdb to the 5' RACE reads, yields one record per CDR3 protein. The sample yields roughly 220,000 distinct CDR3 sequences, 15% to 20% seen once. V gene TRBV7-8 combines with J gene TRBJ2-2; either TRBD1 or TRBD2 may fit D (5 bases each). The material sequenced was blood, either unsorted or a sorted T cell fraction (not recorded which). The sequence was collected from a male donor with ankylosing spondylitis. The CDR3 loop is CASRGDSAPNTGELFF. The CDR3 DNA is TGTGCCAGCAGGGGGGATAGCGCCCCGAACACCGGGGAGCTGTTTTTT. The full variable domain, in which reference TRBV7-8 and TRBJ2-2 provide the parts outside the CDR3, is GAGVSQSPRYKVAKRGQDVALRCDPISGHVSLFWYQQALGQGPEFLTYFQNEAQLDKSGLPSDRFFAERPEGSVSTLKIQRTQQEDSAVYLCASRGDSAPNTGELFFGEGSRLTVL.